The T cell receptor beta chain described here comes from a study of blood T cells in healthy people across ages. Study-wide points: There were more naive CD4+ cells and higher diversity in long-lived donors than in aged donors. Researchers deemed the diversity estimates from one million T cells underestimates.

The length of the CDR3 is 13 residues. With 6 bases removed from V and 3 bases from J, the gap between germline ends came to 9 bases. In the case of this clonotype: The antigen is undetermined.

PCR was performed a second time for roughly 7 to 11 cycles using a sample-barcoded 5' primer and a J-beta primer mix. Every cDNA molecule carried a tag from a template-switch adaptor bearing 12 random nucleotides. TCRdb called the 5' RACE reads again in MiXCR, with one record for every CDR3 protein. The sample has 2 million or so distinct CDR3 sequences, roughly 50% seen once. The origin of this receptor is a woman in her 40s in good health. The sample was blood. The chain joins TRBV12-3 or TRBV12-4 to TRBJ2-1, with unresolved D. The CDR3 nucleotides are TGTGCCAGCAGACGGGCCAACTACAATGAGCAGTTCTTC. Its translation is CASRRANYNEQFF.